These 9 T cell receptor beta chains originate from one sample sequenced in a study of neurological immune-mediated disorders. Each CDR3 protein gets one entry after TCRdb re-called the 5' RACE reads with MiXCR. The sample contains about 66,000 distinct CDR3 sequences, roughly 4.8% of which appear only once. Material: PBMCs. The receptors shown here come from a man aged 25 to 40 with multiple sclerosis.

This clonotype was picked up many times. The CDR3 nucleotides are TGCAGTGCTAGTTCCGGGACAGGGTTGTACAATGAGCAGTTCTTC. It encodes CSASSGTGLYNEQFF. This chain links TRBV20-1 with TRBJ2-1, with 9 bases that match TRBD1. The CDR3 has 15 residues. The germline V gene encodes CDR1 DFQATT and CDR2 SNEGSKA (reference sequence). V dropped 3 bases and J dropped 4; count of bases not matched to a gene: 7.

This clonotype was found a few times. V usage is TRBV6-6 and J usage is TRBJ2-7; D uncertain. Germline V gene lookup returns CDR1 MNHNY and CDR2 SVGAGI (reference sequence). Trimming shortened V by 5 bases and J by 3 bases, and 8 bases separated the two germline ends. The CDR3 totals 12 residues. This CDR3 is CASSPFGYEQYF. The CDR3 bases are TGTGCCAGCAGTCCTTTCGGCTACGAGCAGTACTTC.

This clonotype was seen many times. The chain joins TRBV20-1 to TRBJ1-6; 10 bases match TRBD1. J gave up 9 bases and V 6 bases, and 11 bases lay outside the gene matches. Per the germline V gene, CDR1 is DFQATT and CDR2 is SNEGSKA (reference sequence). The CDR3 sequence is 15 residues long. The CDR3 sequence is CSAKTGGRRGSPLHF. CDR3 DNA: TGCAGTGCCAAGACAGGGGGCAGGAGGGGTTCACCCCTCCACTTT.

This clonotype was seen many times. V gene TRBV2 combines with J gene TRBJ1-5; maybe TRBD1 (5 bases). This CDR3 is 16 amino acids long. The germline CDR1 and CDR2 sequences are SNHLY and FYNNEI. Trimming took off 7 bases at V and 2 bases at J, with 18 bases between the two ends. The CDR3 DNA is TGTGCCAGCACCAAGGAGGGCAGGGCCGGCAATCAGCCCCAGCATTTT. Translating gives CASTKEGRAGNQPQHF.

This clonotype was detected ten times or more. The J gene is TRBJ1-1, the V gene TRBV5-6; D is perhaps TRBD1 (6 bases). Trimming left V 0 bases short and J 6 bases short, with 15 bases between. Germline CDR1 and CDR2: SGHDT and YYEEEE. The CDR3 runs 15 residues. The CDR3 loop is CASSLAQGRGPEAFF. The CDR3 DNA sequence: TGTGCCAGCAGCTTGGCGCAGGGTCGGGGGCCTGAAGCTTTCTTT.

The table lists this clonotype with a few counts. The CDR3 loop is CSAAMGSGGPADTQYF. The CDR3 bases are TGCAGTGCGGCGATGGGGTCGGGGGGGCCAGCGGATACGCAGTATTTT. This rearrangement joins TRBV20-1 to TRBJ2-3; the match to TRBD2 covers 8 bases. J gave up 6 bases and V 6 bases, and 17 bases lay outside the gene matches. Germline V gene lookup returns CDR1 DFQATT and CDR2 SNEGSKA (reference sequence). This CDR3 region has 16 residues.

This clonotype appeared many times. V gene TRBV7-3 combines with J gene TRBJ1-2; no definite D call. The CDR3 has 14 residues. The V gene's germline CDR1 is SGHTA and CDR2 FQGTGA. V was pared by 11 bases and J by 0 bases, with 16 bases between. CDR3 loop: CAGKLYKANYGYTF. The CDR3 DNA reads as TGTGCCGGGAAGTTGTACAAAGCTAACTATGGCTACACCTTC. The variable domain in full, completed from reference TRBV7-3 and TRBJ1-2, reads GAGVSQTPSNKVTEKGKYVELRCDPISGHTALYWYRQSLGQGPEFLIYFQGTGAADDSGLPNDRFFAVRPEGSVSTLKIQRTERGDSAVYLCAGKLYKANYGYTFGSGTRLTVV.

By share, this clonotype counts as medium-sized. This chain uses TRBV29-1 with TRBJ1-5; D remains unclear. Germline-derived CDR1 and CDR2 are SQVTM and ANQGSEA. This CDR3 is built from 15 residues. V was trimmed by 4 bases and J by 2 bases, leaving 15 bases between them. CDR3 loop: CSVADGFLGNQPQHF. The CDR3 DNA is TGCAGCGTTGCGGACGGTTTTCTTGGCAATCAGCCCCAGCATTTT.

This clonotype was detected many times. V usage is TRBV10-3 and J usage is TRBJ2-1; perhaps D is TRBD1 or TRBD2 (6 bases each). CDR3 length: 14 amino acids. V dropped 6 bases and J dropped 3 bases, with 12 bases sitting between them. From germline, CDR1 is ENHRY and CDR2 SYGVKD. CDR3 nucleotide sequence: TGTGCCATCAGGGGGGGCCCTAGCTACAATGAGCAGTTCTTC. This codes for CAIRGGPSYNEQFF.